This is a list of T cell receptor beta chains from one sample in a study of response to subunit inactivated influenza vaccine. Via MiXCR, TCRdb re-called the RT-PCR reads, giving one row per CDR3 protein. The sample lists 500,000 or so distinct CDR3 sequences; approximately 15% were seen once. This specimen was CD4+ T cells sorted from PBMCs, taken around 2 years after vaccination. The origin of the receptors is a man between 45 and 75 years old who received an inactivated influenza vaccine. CDR3s include the opening cysteine and the closing phenylalanine or tryptophan. A D gene is named only where the DNA matches it firmly. The listing skips clone size in some rows; elsewhere it reads once, few, many or a size class.

CDR3nt | CDR3aa | v_gene | d_gene | j_gene | abundance
TGCAGTGCTAGTAGGCCGATTCTTCACTTGGGGAAGCAGTACTTC | CSASRPILHLGKQYF | TRBV20-1 | . | TRBJ2-7 | .
TGTGCCAGCAACCGGGGGGCAAGACAGCCCCAGCATTTT | CASNRGARQPQHF | TRBV6-2/TRBV6-3 | . | TRBJ1-5 | few
TGTGCCAGCAGCTTAAGTCCGGGACGGAATCAGCCCCAGCATTTT | CASSLSPGRNQPQHF | TRBV7-2 | . | TRBJ1-5 | .
TGTGCCAGCAGCCAACCGGGACAGGGAGGAGAGACCCAGTACTTC | CASSQPGQGGETQYF | TRBV5-6 | TRBD1 | TRBJ2-5 | few
TGCGCCAGCAGCTTGCTGGGACAGGGCACGGATGAGCAGTTCTTC | CASSLLGQGTDEQFF | TRBV5-1 | TRBD1 | TRBJ2-1 | .
TGTGCCAGCAGCCAGAGTGCGGCCGTACCAAATGAGCAGTTCTTC | CASSQSAAVPNEQFF | TRBV3-1 | . | TRBJ2-1 | .
TGTGCCAGCAGTTCCGGGACAGGGGAAGAGCAGTTCTTC | CASSSGTGEEQFF | TRBV6-6 | TRBD1 | TRBJ2-1 | few
TGCAGCGTCCGATTAGAGACCCAGTACTTC | CSVRLETQYF | TRBV29-1 | . | TRBJ2-5 | .
TGTGCCAGCAGTCCTCGTCCACGTAGGTACAATGAGCAGTTCTTC | CASSPRPRRYNEQFF | TRBV12-3/TRBV12-4 | . | TRBJ2-1 | .
TGTGCCAGTCAGAGCGGGAACAGCCATGAAAAACTGTTTTTT | CASQSGNSHEKLFF | TRBV2 | . | TRBJ1-4 | .
TGCGCCAGCAGCTTGGAGGGACAGAACTCCTACAATGAGCAGTTCTTC | CASSLEGQNSYNEQFF | TRBV5-1 | TRBD1 | TRBJ2-1 | many
TGCGCCAGCAGCTGGGGGGGACAAACTGAAGCTTTCTTT | CASSWGGQTEAFF | TRBV5-1 | . | TRBJ1-1 | .
TGTGCCAGCACTAAAATAGGACAGGGTACCCACGAGCAGTACTTC | CASTKIGQGTHEQYF | TRBV21-1 | . | TRBJ2-7 | few
TGCAGTGCGGTGCAGGGGTACAATGAGCAGTTCTTC | CSAVQGYNEQFF | TRBV20-1 | . | TRBJ2-1 | few
TGTGCCAGCAAGCCAGAATCGTACAATGAGCAGTTCTTC | CASKPESYNEQFF | TRBV2 | . | TRBJ2-1 | few
TGTGCCAGCAACCCCACTAGTTCTCTTGCCACAGATACGCAGTATTTT | CASNPTSSLATDTQYF | TRBV5-5 | . | TRBJ2-3 | many
TGTGCCAGCAGTGACGGGACGGAGGTCCTCTCTGGAAACACCATATATTTT | CASSDGTEVLSGNTIYF | TRBV6-4 | . | TRBJ1-3 | few
TGCGCCAGCACCCTTGGGGGGGACACTGAAGCTTTCTTT | CASTLGGDTEAFF | TRBV5-1 | . | TRBJ1-1 | .
TGTGCCAGCAGTCTCAGGGACAGGTGGGATTACAATGAGCAGTTCTTC | CASSLRDRWDYNEQFF | TRBV4-2 | TRBD1 | TRBJ2-1 | .
TGTGCCAGCAGCTTGGATAGCTGGTCGAACACTGAAGCTTTCTTT | CASSLDSWSNTEAFF | TRBV5-4 | . | TRBJ1-1 | .
TGTGCCAGCGGCGGCGGGACCCTCTACGAGCAGTACTTC | CASGGGTLYEQYF | TRBV5-6 | . | TRBJ2-7 | .
TGTGCCAGCAGCTTAGGACATACCGGTAGCAATCAGCCCCAGCATTTT | CASSLGHTGSNQPQHF | TRBV7-9 | . | TRBJ1-5 | .
TGTGCCAGCAGCCAGATGCGTACGCAGTATTTT | CASSQMRTQYF | TRBV28 | . | TRBJ2-3 | many
TGTGCCAGCAGCGTAACCGGATCGGGGTCCTACGAGCAGTACTTC | CASSVTGSGSYEQYF | TRBV9 | . | TRBJ2-7 | .
TGCGCCAGCAGCCCTGGAACCCTCGGCGAGCAGTACTTC | CASSPGTLGEQYF | TRBV5-1 | . | TRBJ2-7 | .
TGTGCCAGCAGTGCCCAGGGGTTAAACACCGGGGAGCTGTTTTTT | CASSAQGLNTGELFF | TRBV2 | . | TRBJ2-2 | .
TGCAGTGCTCCGAAAAAAGCGGGAGGACGCACAGATACGCAGTATTTT | CSAPKKAGGRTDTQYF | TRBV20-1 | TRBD2 | TRBJ2-3 | many
TGTGCCAGCAGCCGCAGGGGGGGCCCTTTGAACACCGGGGAGCTGTTTTTT | CASSRRGGPLNTGELFF | TRBV11-2 | . | TRBJ2-2 | .
TGCGCCAGCAGCCAGCGCGAATCAGATACGCAGTATTTT | CASSQRESDTQYF | TRBV4-3 | . | TRBJ2-3 | .
TGTGCCAGCAGCTTACGCCCTCGGCCTTACGAGCAGTACTTC | CASSLRPRPYEQYF | TRBV11-2 | . | TRBJ2-7 | .
TGTGCCAGCAGCTTCCCCCCGGTGCGGTCAGATACGCAGTATTTT | CASSFPPVRSDTQYF | TRBV5-5 | . | TRBJ2-3 | many
TGCAGTGCTAGACCACCCACCCAGGGTTCGGGCTACACCTTC | CSARPPTQGSGYTF | TRBV20-1 | . | TRBJ1-2 | .
TGCAGTGCTAGGACTGCAGACCGCACAGATACGCAGTATTTT | CSARTADRTDTQYF | TRBV20-1 | . | TRBJ2-3 | .
TGTGCCAGCAGTTTTGTTGAGGGAACCGGGGAGCTGTTTTTT | CASSFVEGTGELFF | TRBV12-3/TRBV12-4 | . | TRBJ2-2 | .
TGCAGTGCTAGAGTCCTCTCCGCCGCCCTAGCGTTCTCGGGGACCCAGTACTTC | CSARVLSAALAFSGTQYF | TRBV20-1 | . | TRBJ2-5 | .
TGTGCCACCAGTGATACGGAGGGGCGGGAAGCTTTCTTT | CATSDTEGREAFF | TRBV24-1 | . | TRBJ1-1 | .
TGTGCCAGCAGCTCCCGGACAGGGCTGAACACTGAAGCTTTCTTT | CASSSRTGLNTEAFF | TRBV7-2 | TRBD1 | TRBJ1-1 | .
TGTGCCAGCAGCCAGCGGGACAGGGAAGAGACCCAGTACTTC | CASSQRDREETQYF | TRBV3-1 | TRBD1 | TRBJ2-5 | few
TGTGCCAGCACCTTAAGTGGGAACACTGAAGCTTTCTTT | CASTLSGNTEAFF | TRBV3-1 | . | TRBJ1-1 | .
TGTGCTAGTGGCAATACCCCGGGACAGACTAACTATGGCTACACCTTC | CASGNTPGQTNYGYTF | TRBV12-5 | TRBD1 | TRBJ1-2 | few
TGCGCCAGCAGCTTGGAGGGACTCGTATACAATGAGCAGTTCTTC | CASSLEGLVYNEQFF | TRBV5-1 | . | TRBJ2-1 | .
TGTGCCAGCAGTTCGGCTCGGGAAGGCTACACCTTC | CASSSAREGYTF | TRBV27 | . | TRBJ1-2 | .
TGTGCCAGCAGCCTAAGGCGCTCCAGCGAAGTATTC | CASSLRRSSEVF | TRBV3-1 | . | TRBJ2-4 | few
TGTGCCAGCAGGGACTACGGGGTGAACACTGAAGCTTTCTTT | CASRDYGVNTEAFF | TRBV27 | . | TRBJ1-1 | few
TGTGCCAGCAGCCGCGGACAGGGCAACTATGGCTACACCTTC | CASSRGQGNYGYTF | TRBV5-6 | TRBD1 | TRBJ1-2 | .
TGTGCCAGCAGTTACACCAGCGGGGGAAGACTTCAAGAGACCCAGTACTTC | CASSYTSGGRLQETQYF | TRBV6-2/TRBV6-3 | TRBD2 | TRBJ2-5 | few
TGTGCCAGCAGCCAAGATCTTAAAGGCTCCTACGAGCAGTACTTC | CASSQDLKGSYEQYF | TRBV4-2 | . | TRBJ2-7 | few
TGCGCCAGCAGCTTGGGGACTAGCGGGGGCGCGGATACGCAGTATTTT | CASSLGTSGGADTQYF | TRBV5-1 | TRBD2 | TRBJ2-3 | .
TGTGCCAGCAGTTACGCCAGGACAGGGAACACTGAAGCTTTCTTT | CASSYARTGNTEAFF | TRBV6-5 | TRBD1 | TRBJ1-1 | .
TGTGCCAGCAGCCCGGGACTACTCCTTTACAATGAGCAGTTCTTC | CASSPGLLLYNEQFF | TRBV11-2 | TRBD2 | TRBJ2-1 | .